This T cell receptor beta chain was observed in a study of T cell changes during pregnancy in multiple sclerosis. TCRdb keeps only in-frame clones here, not all; method: immunoSEQ multiplex PCR. The sample carries about 130,000 clones, about 95% recorded once. The CDR3 is made up of 14 amino acids. Germline CDR1 and CDR2: ENHRY and SYGVKD. The V gene end was trimmed by 7 bases and the J gene end by 4 bases; junction bases not matched to a gene: 7. The chain uses TRBV10-3 and TRBJ2-1, with 7 bases identical to TRBD2. Here the sequenced sample was peripheral blood, taken after pregnancy. This TCR was recovered from a female donor with multiple sclerosis, enrolled in a pregnancy study. DNA of the CDR3: TGTGCCATCAAGGCTAGCGGCCCATACAATGAGCAGTTCTTC. Translation: CAIKASGPYNEQFF.